These 5 T cell receptor beta chains originate from one sample sequenced in a study of blood T cell repertoires in COVID-19. The method was immunoSEQ multiplex PCR; TCRdb's version includes in-frame clones alone and lacks a portion of them. The sample yields 300,000 to 450,000 clones, 85% seen once. Sequencing input: peripheral blood. The receptors here all came from a young woman with acute or convalescent COVID-19.

With regard to this clone: Other DNA sequences in the sample encode the same CDR3. The chain recombines TRBV7-2 with TRBJ1-2, with D possibly being TRBD1 (5 bases). Germline assignment: CDR1 SGHTA and CDR2 FQGNSA. There are 17 residues in the CDR3. Trimming left V 3 bases short and J 5 bases short, with 22 bases between. The CDR3 region is CASSFHGQGGLVYGYTF. The CDR3 region has the DNA TGTGCCAGCAGCTTTCATGGTCAGGGCGGTCTCGTGTATGGCTACACCTTC.

The V call is TRBV18, the J call TRBJ2-2; 8 bases are a match to TRBD2. The germline gives CDR1 KGHSH, CDR2 LQKENI. V dropped 3 bases and J dropped 6; count of bases not matched to a gene: 15. There are 18 residues in the CDR3. In DNA, the CDR3 is TGTGCCAGCTCACCCCCGGGAGGGGGTCCCCGTTTTGCCGGGGAGCTGTTTTTT. Encoded protein: CASSPPGGGPRFAGELFF.

The chain joins TRBV11-2 to TRBJ2-7; D uncertain. Trimming removed 1 base at V and 4 bases at J, with 14 bases between. The CDR3 contains 15 residues. Germline V lookup: CDR1 SGHAT, CDR2 FQNNGV. The CDR3 sequence: CASSLGYSSEYEQYF. The CDR3 nucleotides read TGTGCCAGCAGCTTAGGCTACTCGTCGGAGTACGAGCAGTACTTC.

The gene calls are TRBV9 and TRBJ1-1; D not certain. The CDR3 is 14 amino acids. Germline V CDR1 and CDR2: SGDLS, YYNGEE. Trimming shortened V by 1 base and J by 0 bases, and 7 bases separated the two germline ends. The CDR3 loop reads CASSVNQMNTEAFF. CDR3 DNA sequence: TGTGCCAGCAGCGTAAACCAGATGAACACTGAAGCTTTCTTT. Supplemented by reference TRBV9 and TRBJ1-1, the full variable domain reads DSGVTQTPKHLITATGQRVTLRCSPRSGDLSVYWYQQSLDQGLQFLIQYYNGEERAKGNILERFSAQQFPDLHSELNLSSLELGDSALYFCASSVNQMNTEAFFGQGTRLTVV.

The CDR3 DNA reads TGTGCCAGCAGCCTCCCTGAGGGTATGGAGACCCAGTACTTC. This codes for CASSLPEGMETQYF. The genes are TRBV11-2 and TRBJ2-5; tentative D call: TRBD2 (5 bases). Trimming took 5 bases from V and 5 from J, leaving 15 bases between them. Germline assignment: CDR1 SGHAT and CDR2 FQNNGV. The CDR3 totals 14 residues.